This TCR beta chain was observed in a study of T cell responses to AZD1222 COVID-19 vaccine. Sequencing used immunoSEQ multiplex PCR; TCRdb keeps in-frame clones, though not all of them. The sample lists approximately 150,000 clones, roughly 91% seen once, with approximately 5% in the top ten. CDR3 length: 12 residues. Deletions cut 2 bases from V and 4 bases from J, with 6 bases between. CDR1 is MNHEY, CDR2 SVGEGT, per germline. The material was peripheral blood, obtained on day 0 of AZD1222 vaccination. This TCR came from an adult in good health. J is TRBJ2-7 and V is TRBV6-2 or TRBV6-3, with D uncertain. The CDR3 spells CASSYPAYEQYF. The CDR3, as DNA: TGTGCCAGCAGTTACCCCGCTTACGAGCAGTACTTC.